What follows are 8 T cell receptor beta chains derived from one specimen sequenced in a study of CD8 T cell repertoires and HIV-1 epitope variants. Sequencing used immunoSEQ multiplex PCR; TCRdb keeps in-frame clones, though not all of them. This repertoire shows under 100,000 clones, over 70% found once; its top ten account for roughly 25%. Sequencing input: uncultured baseline CD8+ T cells from peripheral blood mononuclear cells (PBMCs). Receptor source: a male donor with HIV.

The V call is TRBV5-6, the J call TRBJ1-1; D not resolved. Trimming stripped 1 base from V and 0 bases from J, with 4 bases between. CDR3 length: 13 residues. From germline, CDR1 is SGHDT and CDR2 YYEEEE. DNA for the CDR3: TGTGCCAGCAGCTTGCCTATGAACACTGAAGCTTTCTTT. Its translation is CASSLPMNTEAFF.

The chain joins TRBV5-6 to TRBJ2-4, with TRBD1 matching over 7 bases. CDR1 and CDR2 (germline): SGHDT, YYEEEE. Trimming removed 3 bases from V and 3 bases from J; junction bases left unmatched: 15. The CDR3 totals 18 residues. CDR3 DNA: TGTGCCAGCAGCTCCGGGACAGAAAAGACCTACAGCAAAAACATTCAGTACTTC. This encodes CASSSGTEKTYSKNIQYF.

This chain links TRBV19 with TRBJ1-5, with 8 bases identical to TRBD1. The length of the CDR3 is 13 residues. V shed 6 bases, J shed 5 bases, and the junction held 3 bases outside the gene matches. Germline CDR1 reads LNHDA; CDR2 reads SQIVND (reference sequence). CDR3 loop: CASRGQDDQPQHF. The DNA of the CDR3 is TGTGCCAGTAGGGGACAGGACGATCAGCCCCAGCATTTT.

V usage is TRBV7-2 and J usage is TRBJ2-2, with 7 bases fitting TRBD2. V lost 7 bases, J lost 2 bases, and 7 bases stayed unmatched. CDR1 SGHTA and CDR2 FQGNSA come from the germline V gene. The CDR3 spans 15 residues. CDR3 sequence reads: CASTTRLANTGELFF. The CDR3 bases are TGTGCCAGCACCACCCGACTAGCCAACACCGGGGAGCTGTTTTTT.

The genes are TRBV29-1 and TRBJ1-2; no reliable D call. The CDR3 sequence is 13 residues long. Trimming removed 1 base at V and 2 bases at J, with 8 bases between. Germline lookup yields CDR1 SQVTM and CDR2 ANQGSEA. The CDR3 region is CSVEGVRNYGYTF. The DNA for the CDR3 is TGCAGCGTTGAAGGAGTCAGAAACTATGGCTACACCTTC.

The chain is built from TRBV7-6 and TRBJ2-5; D is possibly TRBD1 (6 bases). The CDR3 consists of 14 residues. CDR1 SGHVS and CDR2 FNYEAQ come from the germline V gene. Trimming pared 3 bases from V and 4 bases from J, leaving 12 bases between. CDR3 DNA sequence: TGTGCCAGCAGCTTCCGGGACACAGGAGAGACCCAGTACTTC. It is translated as CASSFRDTGETQYF.

This chain uses TRBV6-5 with TRBJ1-2; TRBD1 is a possible D gene (6 bases). This CDR3 has 16 residues. The ends were cut back, 0 bases at V and 2 bases at J, with 13 bases in the middle. CDR1 and CDR2 (germline): MNHEY, SVGAGI. The CDR3 bases are TGTGCCAGCAGTTACTCGAAGGGGAGGGGGAACTATGGCTACACCTTC. It encodes CASSYSKGRGNYGYTF.

V gene TRBV18 combines with J gene TRBJ1-5; 7 bases match TRBD1. V lost 6 bases and J lost 0; bases outside the gene matches: 11. The V gene's germline CDR1 is KGHSH and CDR2 LQKENI. The CDR3 is 17 amino acids. CDR3 coding DNA: TGTGCCAGCTCGCGGGAGGGACAGCTTTATAGCAATCAGCCCCAGCATTTT. It codes for CASSREGQLYSNQPQHF.